The T cell receptor beta chain described here comes from a study of CD8 T cells in Susac syndrome. The wider study: When blood was drawn, patients with Susac syndrome were on intravenous immunoglobulin alone, on corticosteroids, or therapy-naive.

V lost 0 bases and J lost 10; bases outside the gene matches: 9. The CDR3 totals 15 residues. The V gene's germline CDR1 is MGHRA and CDR2 YSYEKL. Random-hexamer reverse transcription was applied to roughly 0.5 to 1 ug RNA. The CDR3 of TCR beta was amplified by immunoSEQ multiplex PCR across 54 Vbeta and 13 Jbeta. TCRdb re-called the immunoSEQ multiplex PCR reads through MiXCR, storing one row per CDR3 protein. This sample has under 300,000 distinct CDR3 sequences; almost 97% occur once, and the top ten carry approximately 0.094%. Overall study findings and caveats: In Susac patients, clonal expansion was not detected in CD4+ cells.

Concerning this clonotype itself: The antigen is undetermined.

This receptor was identified in a human donor with Susac syndrome. Sample: CD4+ T cells from PBMCs. The chain joins TRBV4-1 to TRBJ2-5, with TRBD1 matching 9 bases. The DNA of the CDR3 is TGCGCCAGCAGCCAAGATAGAATCAGGACAGGGGACCAGTACTTC. Its translation: CASSQDRIRTGDQYF.